This T cell receptor (beta chain) was captured by sequencing in a study of blood T cell repertoires in COVID-19. Study in general: PBMCs, B-cell-depleted T cells, or T cells were the source of the cDNA or gDNA that made up the material.

Per the study methods: Reference gene primer amplification gave estimated nucleated cell counts. Libraries were prepared by immunoSEQ multiplex PCR; TCRdb keeps only in-frame clonotypes and omits some of them. V and J calls and clone size are given by that table; D and trimming were obtained from the DNA. The data show roughly 50,000 clones, approximately 90% seen once. Sequencing input: peripheral blood. The sequence came from a man aged 70 or older with acute or convalescent COVID-19.

The DNA for the CDR3 is TGTGCCAGCAGCTTAGCTTACAGGGCCTCGGTGAACACTGAAGCTTTCTTT. Translation: CASSLAYRASVNTEAFF. This rearrangement joins TRBV7-9 to TRBJ1-1; TRBD1 is a possible D gene (6 bases). Trimming left V 0 bases short and J 0 bases short, with 14 bases between. CDR3 length: 17 residues. Germline V gives CDR1 SEHNR, CDR2 FQNEAQ (reference sequence). Supplemented by reference TRBV7-9 and TRBJ1-1, the full variable domain reads DTGVSQNPRHKITKRGQNVTFRCDPISEHNRLYWYRQTLGQGPEFLTYFQNEAQLEKSRLLSDRFSAERPKGSFSTLEIQRTEQGDSAMYLCASSLAYRASVNTEAFFGQGTRLTVV.